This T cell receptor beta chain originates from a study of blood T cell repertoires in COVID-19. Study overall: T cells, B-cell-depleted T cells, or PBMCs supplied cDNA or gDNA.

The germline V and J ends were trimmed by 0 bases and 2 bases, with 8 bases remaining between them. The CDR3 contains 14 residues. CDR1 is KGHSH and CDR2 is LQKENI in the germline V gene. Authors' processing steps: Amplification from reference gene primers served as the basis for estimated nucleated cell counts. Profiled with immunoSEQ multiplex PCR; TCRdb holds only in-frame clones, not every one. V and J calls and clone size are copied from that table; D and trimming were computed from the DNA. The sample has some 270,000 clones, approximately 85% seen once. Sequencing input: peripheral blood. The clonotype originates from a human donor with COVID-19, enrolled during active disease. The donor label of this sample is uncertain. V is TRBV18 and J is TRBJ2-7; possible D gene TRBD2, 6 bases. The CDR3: CASSPPEGTYEQYF. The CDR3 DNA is TGTGCCAGCTCACCACCGGAGGGGACCTACGAGCAGTACTTC.